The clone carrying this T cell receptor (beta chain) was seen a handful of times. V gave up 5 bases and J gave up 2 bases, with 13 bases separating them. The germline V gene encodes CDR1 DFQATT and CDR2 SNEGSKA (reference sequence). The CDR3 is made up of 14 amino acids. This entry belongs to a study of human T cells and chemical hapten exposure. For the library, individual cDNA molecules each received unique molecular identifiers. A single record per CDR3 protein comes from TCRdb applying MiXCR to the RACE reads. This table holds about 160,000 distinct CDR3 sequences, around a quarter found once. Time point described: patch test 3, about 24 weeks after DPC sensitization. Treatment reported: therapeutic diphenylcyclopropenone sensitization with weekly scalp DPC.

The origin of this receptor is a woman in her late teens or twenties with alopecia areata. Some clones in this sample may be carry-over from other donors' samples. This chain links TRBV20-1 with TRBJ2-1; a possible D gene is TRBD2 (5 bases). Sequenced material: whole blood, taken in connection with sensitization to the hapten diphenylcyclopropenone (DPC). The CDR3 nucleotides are TGCAGTGCTGCCTTAGGAGCGGCCTACAATGAGCAGTTCTTC. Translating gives CSAALGAAYNEQFF.